This entry concerns a single T cell receptor (beta chain). 13 Jbeta primers and 60 Vbeta primers were used for the PCR. Clones were sequenced by immunoSEQ multiplex PCR, and TCRdb holds only the in-frame ones, with some missing. This sample has around 120,000 clones; 80% occur once, and the top ten carry more than 8%. This CDR3 is 14 amino acids long. The junction had 5 bases not matched to a gene; V was cut back by 3 bases and J by 6 bases. Germline values: CDR1 SGHTA, CDR2 FQGNSA. The entry originates in a study of cytomegalovirus exposure and HLA in healthy donors. The chain carries TRBV7-2 and TRBJ1-2, with TRBD1 identical over 9 bases. This receptor was identified in a female donor in good health and CMV-seropositive. What was sequenced was PBMCs. CDR3 sequence: CASSLDRGGDGYTF. The CDR3 bases are TGTGCCAGCAGCTTGGACAGGGGAGGGGATGGCTACACCTTC.